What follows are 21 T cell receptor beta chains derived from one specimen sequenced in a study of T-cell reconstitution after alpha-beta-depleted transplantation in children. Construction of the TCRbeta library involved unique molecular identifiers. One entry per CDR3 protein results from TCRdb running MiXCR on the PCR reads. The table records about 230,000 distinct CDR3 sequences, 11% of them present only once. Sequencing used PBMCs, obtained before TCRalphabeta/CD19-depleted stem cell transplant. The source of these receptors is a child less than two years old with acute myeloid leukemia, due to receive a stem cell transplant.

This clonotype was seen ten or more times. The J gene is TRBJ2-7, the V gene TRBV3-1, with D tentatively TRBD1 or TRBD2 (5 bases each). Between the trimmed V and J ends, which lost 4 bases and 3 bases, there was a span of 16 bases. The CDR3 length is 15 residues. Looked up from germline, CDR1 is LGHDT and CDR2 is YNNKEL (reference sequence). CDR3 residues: CASSPPGTVVYEQYF. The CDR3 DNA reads TGTGCCAGCAGCCCACCGGGGACGGTGGTCTACGAGCAGTACTTC.

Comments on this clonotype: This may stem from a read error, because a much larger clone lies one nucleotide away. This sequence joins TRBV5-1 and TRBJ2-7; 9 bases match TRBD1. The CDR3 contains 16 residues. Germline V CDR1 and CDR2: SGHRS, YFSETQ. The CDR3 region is CARSLELGQGSYEQYF. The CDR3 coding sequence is TGCGCCAGAAGCTTGGAGTTGGGACAGGGCTCCTACGAGCAGTACTTC.

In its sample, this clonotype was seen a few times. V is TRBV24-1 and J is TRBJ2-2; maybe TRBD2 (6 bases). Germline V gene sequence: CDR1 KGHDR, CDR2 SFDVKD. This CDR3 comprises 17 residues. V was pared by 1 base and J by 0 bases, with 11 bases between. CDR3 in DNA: TGTGCCACCAGTGATTTTTATGGGAGGACGAACACCGGGGAGCTGTTTTTT. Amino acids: CATSDFYGRTNTGELFF.

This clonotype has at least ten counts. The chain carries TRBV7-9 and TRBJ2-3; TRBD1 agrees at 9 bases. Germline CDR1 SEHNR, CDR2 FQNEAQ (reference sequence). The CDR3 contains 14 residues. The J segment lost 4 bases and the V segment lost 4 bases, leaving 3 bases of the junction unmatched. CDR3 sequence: CASSWGTGSDTQYF. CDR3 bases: TGTGCCAGCAGCTGGGGGACAGGGTCAGATACGCAGTATTTT.

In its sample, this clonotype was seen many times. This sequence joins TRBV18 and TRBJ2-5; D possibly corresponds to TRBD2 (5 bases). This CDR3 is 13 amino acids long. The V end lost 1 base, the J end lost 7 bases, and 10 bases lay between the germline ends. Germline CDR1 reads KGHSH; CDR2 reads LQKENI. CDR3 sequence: CASSPREGGTQYF. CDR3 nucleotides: TGTGCCAGCTCACCACGAGAGGGCGGGACCCAGTACTTC.

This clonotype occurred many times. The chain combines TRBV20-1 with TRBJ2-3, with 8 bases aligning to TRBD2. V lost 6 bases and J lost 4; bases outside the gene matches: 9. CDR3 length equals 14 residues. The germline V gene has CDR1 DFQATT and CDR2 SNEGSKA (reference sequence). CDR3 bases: TGCAGTGCCCATAAAGCGGGAGTACCAGATACGCAGTATTTT. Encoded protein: CSAHKAGVPDTQYF.

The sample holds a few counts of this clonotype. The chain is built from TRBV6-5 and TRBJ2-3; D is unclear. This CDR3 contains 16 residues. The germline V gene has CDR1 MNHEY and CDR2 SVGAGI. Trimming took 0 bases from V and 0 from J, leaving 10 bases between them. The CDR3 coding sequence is TGTGCCAGCAGTTACTCGCGGCGCACTAGCACAGATACGCAGTATTTT. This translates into CASSYSRRTSTDTQYF.

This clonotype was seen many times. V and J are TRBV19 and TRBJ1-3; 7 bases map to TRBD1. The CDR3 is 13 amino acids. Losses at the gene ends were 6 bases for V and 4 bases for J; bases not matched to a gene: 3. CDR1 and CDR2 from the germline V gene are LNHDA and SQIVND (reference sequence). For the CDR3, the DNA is TGTGCCAGTAGAAACAGGGGAGGAAACACCATATATTTT. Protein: CASRNRGGNTIYF. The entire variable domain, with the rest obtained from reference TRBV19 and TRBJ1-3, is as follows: DGGITQSPKYLFRKEGQNVTLSCEQNLNHDAMYWYRQDPGQGLRLIYYSQIVNDFQKGDIAEGYSVSREKKESFPLTVTSAQKNPTAFYLCASRNRGGNTIYFGEGSWLTVV.

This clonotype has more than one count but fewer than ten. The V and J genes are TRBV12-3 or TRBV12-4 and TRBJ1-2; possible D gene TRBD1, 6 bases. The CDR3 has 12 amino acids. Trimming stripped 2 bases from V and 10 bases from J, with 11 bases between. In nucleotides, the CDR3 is TGTGCCAGCAGTTTACAGGGGAGAGACTACACCTTC. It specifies CASSLQGRDYTF.

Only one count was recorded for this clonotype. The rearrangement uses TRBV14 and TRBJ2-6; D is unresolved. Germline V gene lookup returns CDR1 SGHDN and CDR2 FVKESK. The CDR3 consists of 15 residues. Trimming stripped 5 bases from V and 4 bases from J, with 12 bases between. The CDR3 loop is CASSATSGGANVLTF. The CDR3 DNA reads TGTGCCAGCAGCGCTACCTCTGGAGGGGCCAACGTCCTGACTTTC.

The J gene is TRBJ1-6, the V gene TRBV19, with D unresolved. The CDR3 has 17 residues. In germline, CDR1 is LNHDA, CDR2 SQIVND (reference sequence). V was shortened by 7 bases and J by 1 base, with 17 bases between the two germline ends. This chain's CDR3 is CASTPGRSGSYNSPLHF. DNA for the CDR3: TGTGCCAGTACCCCGGGAAGGAGCGGGTCCTATAATTCACCCCTCCACTTT.

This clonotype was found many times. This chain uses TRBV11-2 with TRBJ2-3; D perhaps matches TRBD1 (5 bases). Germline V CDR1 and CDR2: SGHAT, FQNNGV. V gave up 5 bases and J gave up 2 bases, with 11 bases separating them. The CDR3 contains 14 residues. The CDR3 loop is CASSRLGLTDTQYF. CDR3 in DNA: TGTGCCAGCAGCCGCCTGGGGCTCACAGATACGCAGTATTTT.

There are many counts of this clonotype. CDR3 loop: CASSLVGTVSDGYTF. For the CDR3, the DNA is TGTGCCAGCAGCTTAGTTGGGACGGTTTCGGATGGCTACACCTTC. The chain has TRBV11-2 and TRBJ1-2; possibly TRBD1 for D (5 bases). There are 15 residues in the CDR3. Trimming shortened V by 1 base and J by 6 bases, and 15 bases separated the two germline ends. Germline CDR1 SGHAT, CDR2 FQNNGV.

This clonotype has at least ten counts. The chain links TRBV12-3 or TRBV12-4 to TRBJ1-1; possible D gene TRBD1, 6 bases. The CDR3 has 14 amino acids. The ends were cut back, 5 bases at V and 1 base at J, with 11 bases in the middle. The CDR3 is CASSIGGGNTEAFF. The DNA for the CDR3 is TGTGCCAGCAGTATAGGGGGGGGGAACACTGAAGCTTTCTTT.

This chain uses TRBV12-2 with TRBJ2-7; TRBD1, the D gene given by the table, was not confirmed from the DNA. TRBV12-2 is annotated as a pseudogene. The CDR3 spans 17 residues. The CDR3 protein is CASRLASRGRDGYEQYV. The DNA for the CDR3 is TGTGCAAGTCGCTTAGCGAGCAGGGGGCGAGATGGCTACGAGCAGTACGTC.

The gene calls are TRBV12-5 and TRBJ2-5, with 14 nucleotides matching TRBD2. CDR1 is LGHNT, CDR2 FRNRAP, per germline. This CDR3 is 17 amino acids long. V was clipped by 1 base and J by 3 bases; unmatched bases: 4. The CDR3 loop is CASGLGLGLAGEETQYF. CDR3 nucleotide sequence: TGTGCTAGTGGTTTGGGCCTGGGACTAGCGGGAGAAGAGACCCAGTACTTC.

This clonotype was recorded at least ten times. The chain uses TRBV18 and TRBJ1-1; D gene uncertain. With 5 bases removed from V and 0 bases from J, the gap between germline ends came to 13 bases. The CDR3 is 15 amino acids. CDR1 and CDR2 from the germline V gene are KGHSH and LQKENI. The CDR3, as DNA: TGTGCCAGCTCAACTCTCGGGCTTCTGAACACTGAAGCTTTCTTT. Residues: CASSTLGLLNTEAFF.

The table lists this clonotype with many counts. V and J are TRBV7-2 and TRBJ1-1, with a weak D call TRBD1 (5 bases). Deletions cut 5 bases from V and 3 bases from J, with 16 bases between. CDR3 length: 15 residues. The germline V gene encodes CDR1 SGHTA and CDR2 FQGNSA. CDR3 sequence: CASSQAGTLDTEAFF. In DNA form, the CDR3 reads TGTGCCAGCAGCCAAGCAGGGACCCTTGACACTGAAGCTTTCTTT.

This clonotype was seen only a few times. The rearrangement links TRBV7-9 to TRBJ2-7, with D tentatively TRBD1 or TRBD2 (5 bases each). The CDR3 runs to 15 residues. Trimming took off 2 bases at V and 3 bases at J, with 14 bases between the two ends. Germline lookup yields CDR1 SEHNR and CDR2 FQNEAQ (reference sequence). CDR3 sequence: CASSLSQGPIYEQYF. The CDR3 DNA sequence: TGTGCCAGCAGCTTAAGTCAGGGACCAATCTACGAGCAGTACTTC.

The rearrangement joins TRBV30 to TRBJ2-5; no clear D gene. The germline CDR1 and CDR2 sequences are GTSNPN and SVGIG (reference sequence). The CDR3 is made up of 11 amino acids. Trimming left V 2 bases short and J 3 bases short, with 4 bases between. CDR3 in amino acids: CAWSPEETQYF. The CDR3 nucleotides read TGTGCCTGGAGTCCGGAAGAGACCCAGTACTTC.

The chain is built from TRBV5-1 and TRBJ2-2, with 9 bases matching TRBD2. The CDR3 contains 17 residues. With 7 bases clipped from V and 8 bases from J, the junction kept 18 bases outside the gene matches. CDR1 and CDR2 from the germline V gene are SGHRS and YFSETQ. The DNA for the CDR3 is TGCGCCAGCCACGGGGCAAGGACTAGCGACCTGGCTGGGGAGCTGTTTTTT. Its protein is CASHGARTSDLAGELFF.